The 13 T cell receptor beta chains given below trace back to one sample, sequenced in a study of early T cells in non-severe SARS-CoV-2 infection. In TCRdb, the 5' RACE reads were re-called with MiXCR into one record per CDR3 protein. The sample records under 35,000 distinct CDR3 sequences, roughly 5.2% being singletons. Material for sequencing was whole blood. The receptors were gathered from an adult who was a healthcare worker with PCR-confirmed SARS-CoV-2 infection or an uninfected control (not recorded which).

This clonotype was counted between two and nine times. This chain joins TRBV12-3 or TRBV12-4 and TRBJ2-7, with unresolved D. Trimming removed 5 bases from V and 1 base from J, with 9 bases in between. The CDR3 is 13 residues long. This chain's CDR3 is CASSQTASYEQYF. The CDR3 nucleotides are TGTGCCAGCAGTCAGACCGCGTCCTACGAGCAGTACTTC.

The chain links TRBV7-6 to TRBJ2-3, with 10 positions matching TRBD2. V lost 3 bases to trimming and J lost 4 bases; unmatched junction nucleotides: 4. Per germline, CDR1 SGHVS and CDR2 FNYEAQ. This CDR3 is 15 amino acids long. The CDR3 DNA is TGTGCCAGCAGCTTGACCGGGACTAGCGCAGATACGCAGTATTTT. Its protein is CASSLTGTSADTQYF.

This clonotype was recorded at least ten times. J is TRBJ1-5 and V is TRBV19; D unresolved. This CDR3 is 16 amino acids long. Germline assignment: CDR1 LNHDA and CDR2 SQIVND (reference sequence). The V end was cut by 6 bases, the J end by 0 bases, with 15 bases between. The CDR3 DNA reads TGTGCCAGTAGATGGATGATGGGCGGTAGCAATCAGCCCCAGCATTTT. Its translation is CASRWMMGGSNQPQHF.

This clonotype was found many times. V is TRBV20-1 and J is TRBJ1-1, with 7 nucleotides matching TRBD1. This CDR3 is 15 amino acids long. Trimming at V came to 3 bases and at J to 1 base, leaving 8 bases not matched to a gene. From germline, CDR1 is DFQATT and CDR2 SNEGSKA (reference sequence). CDR3 nucleotide sequence: TGCAGTGCTAGGTATCAGGGGGTTTGGAACACTGAAGCTTTCTTT. Translation gives CSARYQGVWNTEAFF.

A note on this clonotype: This may come from a read error, since a much larger clone is one base off. Lacking the conserved final phenylalanine or tryptophan, this CDR3 likely reflects a read error. The chain combines TRBV12-3 or TRBV12-4 with TRBJ1-2, with D possibly TRBD1 on 5 matching bases. Trimming took off 3 bases at V and 5 bases at J, with 13 bases between the two ends. The CDR3 covers 14 residues. DNA for the CDR3: TGTGCCAGCAGTTTTACCGGGGCTGGGTATGGCTACACCTTA. It specifies CASSFTGAGYGYTL.

This clonotype has at least ten counts. The chain uses TRBV28 and TRBJ1-2; D unclear. CDR1 is MDHEN and CDR2 is SYDVKM in the germline V gene. V was clipped by 4 bases and J by 2 bases, with 17 bases between them. The CDR3 is 16 residues long. The CDR3 coding sequence is TGTGCCAGCAGTTCAGGCTCGGCTACCAGCAACTATGGCTACACCTTC. Protein product: CASSSGSATSNYGYTF.

This clonotype was observed many times. The chain employs TRBV6-6 and TRBJ2-3, with 14 bases identical to TRBD2. The CDR3 totals 18 residues. Germline V CDR1 and CDR2: MNHNY, SVGAGI (reference sequence). V lost 6 bases to trimming and J lost 3 bases; unmatched junction nucleotides: 11. The CDR3 loop is CASSRGLAGVAGTDTQYF. The CDR3 DNA reads TGTGCCAGCAGCCGGGGACTAGCGGGAGTCGCGGGAACAGATACGCAGTATTTT.

This clonotype showed up many times. This chain connects TRBV4-3 to TRBJ2-3; D unresolved. CDR3 length equals 16 residues. Per germline, CDR1 LGHNA and CDR2 YSLEER. V was shortened by 3 bases and J by 6 bases, with 19 bases between the two germline ends. The CDR3 coding sequence is TGCGCCAGCAGCCAGAAAGTCTCCCGCACACAGGATACGCAGTATTTT. Translated: CASSQKVSRTQDTQYF.

Ten or more counts support this clonotype. CDR3 in DNA: TGCAGTGCTAGGGGGACAGGGCCTGGAAACACCATATATTTT. Amino acid sequence: CSARGTGPGNTIYF. V gene TRBV20-1 combines with J gene TRBJ1-3, with TRBD1 matching over 9 bases. The V gene end was trimmed by 3 bases and the J gene end by 2 bases; junction bases not matched to a gene: 2. The germline V gene encodes CDR1 DFQATT and CDR2 SNEGSKA (reference sequence). This CDR3 has 14 amino acids.

The chain is built from TRBV24-1 and TRBJ2-1; no definite D call. Germline-derived CDR1 and CDR2 are KGHDR and SFDVKD. With 10 bases removed from V and 2 bases from J, the gap between germline ends came to 17 bases. The CDR3 covers 15 residues. CDR3 coding DNA: TGTGCCACACGGGCAGGCGAAGGCCCCTACAATGAGCAGTTCTTC. It encodes CATRAGEGPYNEQFF.

This clonotype was observed many times. V and J are TRBV10-3 and TRBJ2-7; D remains unclear. The CDR3 is 11 amino acids. With 6 bases removed from V and 3 bases from J, the gap between germline ends came to 6 bases. The germline V gene encodes CDR1 ENHRY and CDR2 SYGVKD. The CDR3 DNA reads TGTGCCATCAGGCGCGGCTACGAGCAGTACTTC. Protein product: CAIRRGYEQYF.

This clonotype was recorded at least ten times. The chain combines TRBV19 with TRBJ2-6; the match to TRBD1 covers 9 bases. Germline CDR1 is LNHDA and CDR2 is SQIVND (reference sequence). Germline trimming cut 6 bases from V and 4 bases from J; bases unmatched to any gene: 4. The CDR3 extends over 15 amino acids. DNA of the CDR3: TGTGCCAGTAGCGGGACAGGGTTCGGGGCCAACGTCCTGACTTTC. This encodes CASSGTGFGANVLTF.

The V call is TRBV6-2 or TRBV6-3, the J call TRBJ2-1; 9 nucleotides agree with TRBD2. Losses at the gene ends were 0 bases for V and 0 bases for J; bases not matched to a gene: 6. The CDR3 has 18 residues. Germline loops: CDR1 MNHEY, CDR2 SVGEGT. CDR3 nucleotide sequence: TGTGCCAGCAGTTACTCGAATGGCGGGAGGGGCTCCTACAATGAGCAGTTCTTC. Translated: CASSYSNGGRGSYNEQFF.